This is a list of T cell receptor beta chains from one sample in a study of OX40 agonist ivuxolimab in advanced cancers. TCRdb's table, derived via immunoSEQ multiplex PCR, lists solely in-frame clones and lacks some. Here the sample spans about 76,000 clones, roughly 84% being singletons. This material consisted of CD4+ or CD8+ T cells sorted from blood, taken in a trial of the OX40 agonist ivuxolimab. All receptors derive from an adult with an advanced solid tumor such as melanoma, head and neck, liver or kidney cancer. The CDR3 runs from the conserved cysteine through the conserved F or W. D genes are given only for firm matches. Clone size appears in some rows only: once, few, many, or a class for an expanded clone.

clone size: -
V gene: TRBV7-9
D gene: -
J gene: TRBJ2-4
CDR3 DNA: TGTGCCAGCAGTCCCTTATGGGGCAGTCGAGCCAAAAACATTCAGTACTTC
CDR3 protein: CASSPLWGSRAKNIQYF

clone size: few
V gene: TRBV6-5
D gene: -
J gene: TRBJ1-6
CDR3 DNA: TGTGCCAGCAGTTACTCGCTGACAGGAAAGGCTTCACCCCTCCACTTT
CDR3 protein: CASSYSLTGKASPLHF

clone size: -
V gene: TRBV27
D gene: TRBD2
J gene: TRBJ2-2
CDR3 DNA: TGTGCCAGCAGTTTCCGACTAGCGGGAGGCGGGACCGGGGAGCTGTTTTTT
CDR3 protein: CASSFRLAGGGTGELFF

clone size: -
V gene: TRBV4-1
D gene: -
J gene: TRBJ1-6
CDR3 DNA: TGCGCCAGCAGCCAAGACAGGGTAACAAATTCACCCCTCCACTTT
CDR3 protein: CASSQDRVTNSPLHF

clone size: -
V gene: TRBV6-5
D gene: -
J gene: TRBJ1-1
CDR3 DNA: TGTGCCAGCAGTTACTCGAGGGAGAACACTGAAGCTTTCTTT
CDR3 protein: CASSYSRENTEAFF

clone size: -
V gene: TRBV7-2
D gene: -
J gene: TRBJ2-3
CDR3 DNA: TGTGCCAGCAGCCCTAGGCGAGCGGGGGGGACAGGGGATACGCAGTATTTT
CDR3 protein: CASSPRRAGGTGDTQYF

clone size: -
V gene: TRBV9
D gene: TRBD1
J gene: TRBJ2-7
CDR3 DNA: TGTGCCAGCAGCTATGGACAGGTTGGGACCTACGAGCAGTACTTC
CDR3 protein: CASSYGQVGTYEQYF

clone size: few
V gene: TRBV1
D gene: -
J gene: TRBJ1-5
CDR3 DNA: TGCACCAGCAGCCAAGTTCGGTTTCACAGGGATTGTCAGCCCCAGCATTTT
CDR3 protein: CTSSQVRFHRDCQPQHF

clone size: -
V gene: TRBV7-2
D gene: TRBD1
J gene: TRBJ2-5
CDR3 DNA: TGTGCCAGCGGGGCACAGGGGGTAATAGAGACCCAGTACTTC
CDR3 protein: CASGAQGVIETQYF

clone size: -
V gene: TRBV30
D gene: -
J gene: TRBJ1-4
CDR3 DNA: TGTGCCTGGAGTGGGCACTCGGGAGAAAAACTGTTTTTT
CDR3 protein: CAWSGHSGEKLFF

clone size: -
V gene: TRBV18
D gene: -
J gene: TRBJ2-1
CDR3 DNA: TGTGCCAGCTCACCACCGGTGGGAACTACGGGGGAGCAGTTCTTC
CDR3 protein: CASSPPVGTTGEQFF

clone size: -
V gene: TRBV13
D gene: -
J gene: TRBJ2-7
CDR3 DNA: TGTGCCAGCAGCTTACTTAGGTCCTACGAGCAGTACTTC
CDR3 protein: CASSLLRSYEQYF

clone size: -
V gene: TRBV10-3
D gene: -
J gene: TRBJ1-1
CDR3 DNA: TGTGCCATCAGCCGCGACCCGAGTGCTGAAGCTTTCTTT
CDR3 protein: CAISRDPSAEAFF

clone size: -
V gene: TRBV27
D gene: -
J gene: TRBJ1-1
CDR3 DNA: TGTGCCAGCAGTTTCACCCGTTGGAACACTGAAGCTTTCTTT
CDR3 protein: CASSFTRWNTEAFF

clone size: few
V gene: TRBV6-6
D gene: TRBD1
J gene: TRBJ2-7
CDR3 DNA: TGTGCCAGCAGGAGGACAGGGGGTTACGAGCAGTACTTC
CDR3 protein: CASRRTGGYEQYF

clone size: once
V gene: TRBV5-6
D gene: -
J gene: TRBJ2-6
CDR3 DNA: TGTGCCAGCAGCTTCAGGACAGTTGGAGGGGCCAACGTCCTGACTTTC
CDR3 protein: CASSFRTVGGANVLTF

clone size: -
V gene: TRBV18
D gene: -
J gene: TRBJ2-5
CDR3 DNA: TGTGCCAGCTCACCACCTCTGGAAGAAGAGACCCAGTACTTC
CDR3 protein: CASSPPLEEETQYF

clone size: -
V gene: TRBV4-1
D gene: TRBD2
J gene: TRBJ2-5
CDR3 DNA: TGCGCCAGCAGCCCCCAAGCGGGAGGTGGAGAGACCCAGTACTTC
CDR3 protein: CASSPQAGGGETQYF

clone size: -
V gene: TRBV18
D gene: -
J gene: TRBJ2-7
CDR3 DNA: TGTGCCAGCTCAAACCCGGGACAACCTCCCTACGAGCAGTACTTC
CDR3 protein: CASSNPGQPPYEQYF

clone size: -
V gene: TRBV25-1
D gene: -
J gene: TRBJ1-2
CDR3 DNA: TGCGCCAGCAGTGAATTACTGGGAAACTATGGCTACACCTTC
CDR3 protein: CASSELLGNYGYTF

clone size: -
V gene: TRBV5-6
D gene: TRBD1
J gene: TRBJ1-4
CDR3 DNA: TGTGCCAGCAGCTTGGCGGGGCAGGGGGCCCTTCCGTTTTTT
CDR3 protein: CASSLAGQGALPFF

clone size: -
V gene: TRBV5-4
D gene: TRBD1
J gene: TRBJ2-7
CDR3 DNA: TGTGCCAGCAGTTCGACCGGGACAGGGGGCGCGGAGCAGTACTTC
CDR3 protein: CASSSTGTGGAEQYF

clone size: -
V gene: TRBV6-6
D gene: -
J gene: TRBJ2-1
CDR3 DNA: TGTGCCAGCAGCTTAAAGCGACTACCGGGCGGCTCTGAGCAGTTCTTC
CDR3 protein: CASSLKRLPGGSEQFF

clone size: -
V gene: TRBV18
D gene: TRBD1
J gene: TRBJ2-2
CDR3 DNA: TGTGCCAGCTCACCTTGGACAGGGTCGAACACCGGGGAGCTGTTTTTT
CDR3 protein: CASSPWTGSNTGELFF

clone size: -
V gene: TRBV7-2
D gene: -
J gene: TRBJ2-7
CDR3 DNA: TGTGCCAGCAGCCCAGAAAATTCCGGGCCTTACGAGCAGTACTTC
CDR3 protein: CASSPENSGPYEQYF